The subject of this entry is one T cell receptor beta chain. Antigen: not known. The data stem from a study of T-cell memory formation after mild COVID-19. Study conclusions and caveats: Pre-infection memory carried some responding clones, suggesting that cross-reactive memory joined.

Constant-segment primers served in 5'RACE that generated TCR alpha and TCR beta cDNA libraries bearing sample barcodes and UMIs. TCRdb reanalysed the 5' RACE reads using MiXCR and keeps one entry per CDR3 protein. Here the sample spans 300,000 or so distinct CDR3 sequences, roughly 15% being singletons. This receptor was taken from a man younger than 30 who had mild COVID-19 (a few samples of this study predate the infection). Cell type and time point are not known. The sample taken for sequencing was PBMCs or a T cell subset sorted from them (not recorded which).

The chain's CDR3 is CASSLRTEDQPQHF. CDR3 sequence (DNA): TGTGCCAGCAGTCTTCGGACTGAAGATCAGCCCCAGCATTTT. The chain uses TRBV2 and TRBJ1-5; no clear D gene. V lost 5 bases to trimming and J lost 5 bases, with 13 bases between them. This CDR3 region has 14 residues. Germline V gene lookup returns CDR1 SNHLY and CDR2 FYNNEI.